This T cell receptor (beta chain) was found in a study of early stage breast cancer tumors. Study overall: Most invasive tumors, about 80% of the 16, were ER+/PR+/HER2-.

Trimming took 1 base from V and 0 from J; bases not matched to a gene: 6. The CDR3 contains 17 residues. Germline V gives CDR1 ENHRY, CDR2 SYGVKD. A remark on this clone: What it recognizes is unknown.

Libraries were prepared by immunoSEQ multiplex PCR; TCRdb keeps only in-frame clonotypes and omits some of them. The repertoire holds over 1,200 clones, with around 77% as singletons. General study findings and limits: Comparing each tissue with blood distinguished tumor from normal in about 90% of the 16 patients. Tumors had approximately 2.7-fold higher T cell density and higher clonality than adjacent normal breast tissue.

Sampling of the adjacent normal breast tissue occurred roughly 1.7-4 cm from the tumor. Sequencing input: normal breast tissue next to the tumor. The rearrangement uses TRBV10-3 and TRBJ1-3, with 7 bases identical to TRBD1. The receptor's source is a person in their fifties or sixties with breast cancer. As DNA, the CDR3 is TGTGCCATCAGTGAGTGGGGACAGTCAAGCTCTGGAAACACCATATATTTT. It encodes CAISEWGQSSSGNTIYF.